This entry describes one T cell receptor (beta chain). Its antigen is as yet unknown. The record originates from a study of T cells after yellow fever vaccination. As for the study in general: SMART-Seq v4 Ultra Low Input prepared the low-cell-number fractions.

Findings and caveats of the study: Contaminants from the bulk population, in the form of abundant clonotypes, could be found in FACS-sorted repertoires. Boosting was followed by the reappearance of most primary-vaccination clones (roughly 95% CD4, around 91% CD8). CD4 and CD8 compartments shared a small share of clonotypes.

MiXCR was run by TCRdb on the 5' RACE reads, yielding one entry per CDR3 protein. The data contain hundreds of thousands of distinct CDR3 sequences, roughly 12% of them singletons. CDR3 size: 15 residues. J gave up 3 bases and V 0 bases, and 4 bases lay outside the gene matches. Germline CDR1 SGHRS, CDR2 YFSETQ. The chain uses TRBV5-1 and TRBJ2-7, with TRBD2 matching 9 bases. This receptor was identified in a man aged 25-45 years who received the YFV17D yellow fever vaccine. Sequenced material: PBMCs, taken on the day of the yellow fever booster vaccination. Here the CDR3 reads CASSLGSGSIYEQYF. The CDR3 DNA reads TGCGCCAGCAGCTTGGGTAGCGGGAGCATCTACGAGCAGTACTTC. The variable domain in full, completed from reference TRBV5-1 and TRBJ2-7, reads KAGVTQTPRYLIKTRGQQVTLSCSPISGHRSVSWYQQTPGQGLQFLFEYFSETQRNKGNFPGRFSGRQFSNSRSEMNVSTLELGDSALYLCASSLGSGSIYEQYFGPGTRLTVT.